This TCR beta chain was profiled in a study of blood T cells in healthy people across ages. This clonotype was detected only a few times. The antigen is not known. Study conclusions and caveats: Older individuals had lower TCR beta diversity per million T cells (the decline was roughly linear). It was held that the diversity estimates obtained from one million T cells were underestimates.

A J-beta primer mix and a sample-barcoded 5' primer were used in a second PCR of about 7 to 12 cycles. Carrying 12 random nucleotides, a template-switch adaptor labeled each individual cDNA molecule. MiXCR was run by TCRdb on the 5' RACE reads, yielding one entry per CDR3 protein. The sample includes some 640,000 distinct CDR3 sequences, 25% to 30% seen only once; the top ten take 15% to 19%. Trimming removed 6 bases at V and 1 base at J, with 9 bases between. The CDR3 totals 14 residues. Germline V gives CDR1 LNHDA, CDR2 SQIVND (reference sequence). The clonotype originates from a woman of 80 years or more in good health. The sample taken for sequencing was blood. The chain employs TRBV19 and TRBJ1-4; TRBD1 might be the D (5 bases). The chain's CDR3 is CASSATGTNEKLFF. The CDR3 DNA reads TGTGCCAGTAGCGCTACAGGAACTAATGAAAAACTGTTTTTT.